The sequence of this T cell receptor beta chain was determined in a study of Tregs in tolerant kidney transplant recipients. Per germline, CDR1 MNHNS and CDR2 SASEGT. V was cut by 4 bases and J by 3 bases, with 9 bases left in between. There are 14 residues in the CDR3. Profiling relied on immunoSEQ multiplex PCR, and the TCRdb table lists in-frame clones only, not all of them. The sample contains some 250,000 clones, approximately 84% of which appear only once. The sequence was obtained from a human donor in good health. Sequencing used CD4+ T cells from blood. V gene TRBV6-1 combines with J gene TRBJ2-2; D perhaps matches TRBD1 (6 bases). CDR3 protein: CASSGTGHTGELFF. The CDR3 nucleotides are TGTGCCAGCAGTGGAACAGGGCACACCGGGGAGCTGTTTTTT.